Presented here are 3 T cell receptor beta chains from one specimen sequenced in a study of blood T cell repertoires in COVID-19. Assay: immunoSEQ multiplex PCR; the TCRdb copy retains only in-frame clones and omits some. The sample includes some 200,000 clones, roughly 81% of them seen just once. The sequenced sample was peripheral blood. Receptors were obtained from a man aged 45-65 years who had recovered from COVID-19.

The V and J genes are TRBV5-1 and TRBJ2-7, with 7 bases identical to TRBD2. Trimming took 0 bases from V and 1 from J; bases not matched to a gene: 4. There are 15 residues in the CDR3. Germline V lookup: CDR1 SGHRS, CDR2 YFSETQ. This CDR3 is CASSLGASGSYEQYF. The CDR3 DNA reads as TGCGCCAGCAGCTTGGGGGCTAGCGGTTCCTACGAGCAGTACTTC. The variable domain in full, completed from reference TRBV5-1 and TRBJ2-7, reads KAGVTQTPRYLIKTRGQQVTLSCSPISGHRSVSWYQQTPGQGLQFLFEYFSETQRNKGNFPGRFSGRQFSNSRSEMNVSTLELGDSALYLCASSLGASGSYEQYFGPGTRLTVT.

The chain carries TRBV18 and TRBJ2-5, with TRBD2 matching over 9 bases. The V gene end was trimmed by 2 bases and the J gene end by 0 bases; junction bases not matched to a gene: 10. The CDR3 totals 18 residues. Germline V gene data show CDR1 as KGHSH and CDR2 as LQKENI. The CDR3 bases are TGTGCCAGCTCACCATCTCCCAAGACTAGCGGAAACCAAGAGACCCAGTACTTC. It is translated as CASSPSPKTSGNQETQYF.

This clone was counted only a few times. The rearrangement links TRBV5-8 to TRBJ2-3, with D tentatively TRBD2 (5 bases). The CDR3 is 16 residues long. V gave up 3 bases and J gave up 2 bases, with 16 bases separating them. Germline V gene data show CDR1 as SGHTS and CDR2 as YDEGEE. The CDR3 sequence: CASSSGFRRNTDTQYF. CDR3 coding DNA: TGTGCCAGCAGCTCGGGGTTCCGACGGAACACAGATACGCAGTATTTT.